A selection of T cell receptor beta chains follows, all from one sample in a study of blood T cells in healthy people across ages. TCRdb ran MiXCR on the 5' RACE reads and lists one entry per CDR3 protein. The sample lists roughly 1,500,000 distinct CDR3 sequences, 42% seen once, with 7.9% in the top ten. Sequenced material: blood. The receptor set was obtained from a woman between 18 and 29 years old in good health. Each CDR3 is given with its conserved first and last residue. The D gene is left open where the match is weak. Some rows have no size entry. The others give once, few or many, or a class for an expanded clone.

V	J	size	D	CDR3	DNA
TRBV7-9	TRBJ2-3	NA	TRBD2	CASSSQREYTDTQYF	TGTGCCAGCAGCTCGCAGCGGGAATACACAGATACGCAGTATTTT
TRBV27	TRBJ1-2	few	TRBD1	CASSFSSGGAGYTF	TGTGCCAGCAGTTTTTCCTCAGGGGGCGCCGGCTACACCTTC
TRBV12-5	TRBJ2-1	few	TRBD2	CASGGRDYNEQFF	TGTGCTAGTGGCGGGAGGGATTACAATGAGCAGTTCTTC
TRBV5-1	TRBJ2-3	NA	TRBD2	CASSPKLAGDPDTQYF	TGCGCCAGCAGCCCGAAACTAGCGGGAGACCCAGATACGCAGTATTTT
TRBV9	TRBJ2-7	NA	TRBD1	CASSDTGGRNNEQYF	TGTGCCAGCAGCGACACAGGGGGACGAAACAATGAGCAGTACTTC
TRBV12-3/TRBV12-4	TRBJ1-1	NA	NA	CASSVWGQTEAFF	TGTGCCAGCAGTGTATGGGGTCAGACTGAAGCTTTCTTT
TRBV7-9	TRBJ2-1	few	TRBD1	CASSLLRGQGEQFF	TGTGCCAGCAGCTTACTCAGGGGGCAGGGTGAGCAGTTCTTC
TRBV20-1	TRBJ2-1	once	NA	CSAHSDYNEQFF	TGCAGTGCCCATTCCGATTACAATGAGCAGTTCTTC
TRBV6-5	TRBJ1-1	NA	NA	CASSRGAPMNTEAFF	TGTGCCAGCAGTCGGGGGGCACCAATGAACACTGAAGCTTTCTTT
TRBV7-3	TRBJ1-4	few	NA	CASSRIMGEKLFF	TGTGCCAGCAGCCGAATAATGGGGGAAAAACTGTTTTTT
TRBV28	TRBJ1-2	once	TRBD1	CASSDSLGQGDKDGYTF	TGTGCCAGCAGTGACAGCCTGGGACAGGGGGATAAGGATGGCTACACCTTC
TRBV9	TRBJ2-1	NA	TRBD2	CASSSKTSGDNEQFF	TGTGCCAGCAGCTCAAAGACTAGCGGTGACAATGAGCAGTTCTTC
TRBV21-1	TRBJ2-1	NA	NA	CASSKGIVTGASYNEQFF	TGTGCCAGCAGCAAAGGAATAGTGACGGGGGCTTCTTACAATGAGCAGTTCTTC
TRBV6-5	TRBJ2-7	NA	NA	CASFATGKAYEQYF	TGTGCCAGCTTTGCTACAGGGAAAGCCTACGAGCAGTACTTC
TRBV27	TRBJ2-7	NA	TRBD1	CTSSPRGTVYEQYF	TGTACCAGCAGTCCAAGGGGGACAGTCTACGAGCAGTACTTC
TRBV2	TRBJ2-2	NA	NA	CASSEYLLNTGELFF	TGTGCCAGCAGTGAATACTTACTGAACACCGGGGAGCTGTTTTTT
TRBV27	TRBJ2-5	once	NA	CASSFRGSGGETQYF	TGTGCCAGCAGTTTTCGGGGGTCCGGCGGGGAGACCCAGTACTTC